These 24 T cell receptor beta chains were sequenced from one sample in a study of human T cells and chemical hapten exposure. MiXCR, applied by TCRdb to the RACE reads, yields one record per CDR3 protein. This table holds under 450,000 distinct CDR3 sequences, more than 4.5% found once. Time point noted: patch test 1, 2 weeks after DPC sensitization. This sample's treatment: therapeutic diphenylcyclopropenone sensitization with weekly scalp DPC. This specimen consisted of whole blood, obtained in connection with sensitization to the hapten diphenylcyclopropenone (DPC). The receptors stem from a woman between 45 and 60 years old with alopecia areata. Some clones in this sample may be carry-over from other donors' samples.

This clonotype has ten or more counts. The chain employs TRBV2 and TRBJ2-5; tentatively, D is TRBD1 (6 bases). The CDR3 runs to 13 residues. V was shortened by 6 bases and J by 3 bases, with 11 bases between the two germline ends. The germline V gene has CDR1 SNHLY and CDR2 FYNNEI. CDR3 bases: TGTGCCAGCAGGAGGGACACCGAAGAGACCCAGTACTTC. It specifies CASRRDTEETQYF.

This clonotype has just a few counts. V gene TRBV21-1 combines with J gene TRBJ1-5. TRBV21-1 is noted as a pseudogene. This CDR3 spans 17 amino acids. CDR3 sequence: CASSLGQDPRGNQPQHF. DNA of the CDR3: TGTGCCAGCAGCCTTGGGCAGGACCCGCGGGGCAATCAGCCCCAGCATTTT.

Only a few counts were recorded for this clonotype. This sequence joins TRBV5-4 and TRBJ2-1; D perhaps matches TRBD1 (5 bases). This CDR3 is built from 14 residues. Trimming pared 3 bases from V and 4 bases from J, leaving 11 bases between. Per the germline V gene, CDR1 is SGHNT and CDR2 is YYREEE (reference sequence). The CDR3 sequence: CASSSRQTYNEQFF. CDR3 in DNA: TGTGCCAGCAGCTCCCGACAGACATACAATGAGCAGTTCTTC.

This clonotype has at least ten counts. J is TRBJ2-3 and V is TRBV7-2, with 15 bases fitting TRBD2. The germline CDR1 and CDR2 sequences are SGHTA and FQGNSA. The CDR3 has 18 amino acids. Trimming cost V 5 bases and J 2 bases; bases outside gene matches: 8. CDR3 in DNA: TGTGCCAGCAGCGTGGGACTAGCGGGAGGTCGGGTCACAGATACGCAGTATTTT. Residues: CASSVGLAGGRVTDTQYF.

This clonotype was detected many times. The CDR3, as DNA: TGTGCAAGTCGCTACCGACTAGCGGGAGGTCCCGCGGGGGAGCAGTACTTC. It codes for CASRYRLAGGPAGEQYF. This rearrangement joins TRBV12-2 to TRBJ2-7; the table assigns TRBD2, which was not confirmed against the DNA. TRBV12-2 corresponds to a pseudogene. The length of the CDR3 is 17 residues.

This clonotype has ten or more counts. The genes are TRBV20-1 and TRBJ1-4; tentative D call: TRBD1 (6 bases). The germline V gene has CDR1 DFQATT and CDR2 SNEGSKA (reference sequence). The V end was cut by 2 bases, the J end by 6 bases, with 10 bases between. The length of the CDR3 is 13 residues. The CDR3 reads CSARRGGDEKLFF. CDR3 coding DNA: TGCAGTGCTAGACGGGGGGGCGATGAAAAACTGTTTTTT.

This clonotype was counted only a few times. The chain employs TRBV6-5 and TRBJ1-1; 7 bases align to TRBD1. CDR3 length: 16 amino acids. Germline CDR1 is MNHEY and CDR2 is SVGAGI. V lost 0 bases to trimming and J lost 3 bases; unmatched junction nucleotides: 7. Written as DNA, the CDR3 is TGTGCCAGCAGTTACTCGAACCGCCAGGGGGACACTGAAGCTTTCTTT. Protein: CASSYSNRQGDTEAFF.

Ten or more counts support this clonotype. The J gene is TRBJ2-6, the V gene TRBV6-5; 9 bases map to TRBD1. The V gene's germline CDR1 is MNHEY and CDR2 SVGAGI. V lost 4 bases and J lost 1; bases outside the gene matches: 5. The length of the CDR3 is 17 residues. The DNA for the CDR3 is TGTGCCAGCAGTTGGGGACAGGGTTGGTCTGGGGCCAACGTCCTGACTTTC. Translating gives CASSWGQGWSGANVLTF.

This clonotype came up a few times. V is TRBV30 and J is TRBJ2-2, with 8 bases identical to TRBD1. CDR3 length equals 15 residues. J was trimmed by 3 bases and V by 0 bases; bases with no gene match: 3. CDR1 is GTSNPN, CDR2 SVGIG, per germline (reference sequence). CDR3 residues: CAWSVGQGYTGELFF. The CDR3 nucleotides are TGTGCCTGGAGTGTTGGACAGGGATACACCGGGGAGCTGTTTTTT.

This clonotype was counted ten times or more. The chain carries TRBV24-1 and TRBJ2-2; 14 nucleotides align to TRBD2. J gave up 7 bases and V 5 bases, and 14 bases lay outside the gene matches. The CDR3 is 19 amino acids. Germline V lookup: CDR1 KGHDR, CDR2 SFDVKD. CDR3 loop: CATSGAPGLAGVWDGELFF. The CDR3 DNA reads as TGTGCCACCAGTGGTGCCCCGGGACTAGCGGGAGTCTGGGACGGGGAGCTGTTTTTT.

This clonotype came up a few times. The genes are TRBV7-6 and TRBJ1-1; 8 bases fit TRBD1. CDR1 is SGHVS and CDR2 is FNYEAQ in the germline V gene. The CDR3 totals 16 residues. Unmatched junction bases numbered 11, after V lost 4 bases and J lost 4 bases. CDR3 amino acids: CASSSSGGRRLTEAFF. Written as DNA, the CDR3 is TGTGCCAGCAGCTCGTCAGGGGGCCGTAGGCTCACTGAAGCTTTCTTT.

This clonotype was seen at least ten times. The chain recombines TRBV29-1 with TRBJ1-4; perhaps TRBD1 as D (6 bases). There are 14 residues in the CDR3. In germline, CDR1 is SQVTM, CDR2 ANQGSEA. The V end was cut by 6 bases, the J end by 3 bases, with 14 bases between. The CDR3 DNA sequence: TGCAGCGTCGTCCAGGGGCTAGCTAATGAAAAACTGTTTTTT. Translation gives CSVVQGLANEKLFF. Supplemented by reference TRBV29-1 and TRBJ1-4, the full variable domain reads SAVISQKPSRDICQRGTSLTIQCQVDSQVTMMFWYRQQPGQSLTLIATANQGSEATYESGFVIDKFPISRPNLTFSTLTVSNMSPEDSSIYLCSVVQGLANEKLFFGSGTQLSVL.

This clonotype was counted between two and nine times. The gene calls are TRBV19 and TRBJ2-7, with TRBD2 identical over 8 bases. The V and J ends lost 3 bases and 0 bases, in that order; junction bases with no gene match: 10. The CDR3 totals 17 residues. The germline V gene encodes CDR1 LNHDA and CDR2 SQIVND (reference sequence). The CDR3 loop is CASSIQSGGAYSYEQYF. CDR3 DNA sequence: TGTGCCAGTAGTATCCAAAGCGGGGGCGCATACTCCTACGAGCAGTACTTC.

In this sample, this clonotype turned up a few times. J is TRBJ2-3 and V is TRBV12-3 or TRBV12-4, with D tentatively TRBD1 (5 bases). Trimming removed 5 bases at V and 2 bases at J, with 23 bases between. The CDR3 runs 18 residues. The CDR3 loop reads CASSPSPSTVMDTDTQYF. CDR3 coding DNA: TGTGCCAGCAGTCCCTCCCCGTCGACAGTCATGGACACAGATACGCAGTATTTT.

This chain joins TRBV5-4 and TRBJ1-2; D is ambiguous. The V gene's germline CDR1 is SGHNT and CDR2 YYREEE (reference sequence). Trimming took off 0 bases at V and 4 bases at J, with 13 bases between the two ends. The length of the CDR3 is 15 residues. In DNA form, the CDR3 reads TGTGCCAGCAGCTTGGAGGAGGGTTTCATCTATGGCTACACCTTC. Translating it yields CASSLEEGFIYGYTF.

The genes are TRBV27 and TRBJ2-5, with D uncertain. The V and J ends lost 6 bases and 5 bases respectively, with 13 bases between them. The CDR3 is 13 amino acids. Looked up from germline, CDR1 is MNHEY and CDR2 is SMNVEV (reference sequence). CDR3 region: CASSPLPRETQYF. The CDR3 nucleotides are TGTGCCAGCAGCCCTTTACCGAGGGAGACCCAGTACTTC.

This clonotype was recorded at least ten times. The J gene is TRBJ1-5, the V gene TRBV3-1; no clear D gene. V dropped 4 bases and J dropped 4 bases, with 14 bases sitting between them. Germline V CDR1 and CDR2: LGHDT, YNNKEL (reference sequence). The CDR3 has 15 amino acids. CDR3 residues: CASSPNRGVNQPQHF. The CDR3 region has the DNA TGTGCCAGCAGCCCCAACCGCGGCGTTAATCAGCCCCAGCATTTT.

The V and J genes are TRBV5-4 and TRBJ1-1, with 7 nucleotides matching TRBD1. The CDR3 loop spans 16 amino acids. J gave up 0 bases and V 4 bases, and 9 bases lay outside the gene matches. Looked up from germline, CDR1 is SGHNT and CDR2 is YYREEE (reference sequence). The CDR3, as DNA: TGTGCCAGCAGCCGAGGCAGACAGGGCGTGAACACTGAAGCTTTCTTT. This sequence encodes CASSRGRQGVNTEAFF.

This clonotype was detected many times. The chain carries TRBV29-1 and TRBJ1-2; D might be TRBD1 (5 bases). CDR1 is SQVTM, CDR2 ANQGSEA, per germline. The ends were cut back, 4 bases at V and 0 bases at J, with 6 bases in the middle. The CDR3 totals 12 residues. The CDR3 nucleotides read TGCAGCGTTGGGGGCTCTAACTATGGCTACACCTTC. It is translated as CSVGGSNYGYTF. Filled out from reference TRBV29-1 and TRBJ1-2, the complete variable domain reads SAVISQKPSRDICQRGTSLTIQCQVDSQVTMMFWYRQQPGQSLTLIATANQGSEATYESGFVIDKFPISRPNLTFSTLTVSNMSPEDSSIYLCSVGGSNYGYTFGSGTRLTVV.

This clonotype was seen ten or more times. This sequence joins TRBV5-6 and TRBJ1-1, with D uncertain. V shed 3 bases and J shed 10 bases, with 22 bases lying between them. The CDR3 runs to 15 residues. Germline V gene lookup returns CDR1 SGHDT and CDR2 YYEEEE. CDR3 nucleotides: TGTGCCAGCAGCTCGGGTGGCAGATCCTTAGGTGGAGCTTTCTTT. This translates into CASSSGGRSLGGAFF.

This clonotype was detected ten times or more. The rearrangement uses TRBV9 and TRBJ2-3; the match to TRBD2 covers 12 bases. CDR1 and CDR2 from the germline V gene are SGDLS and YYNGEE. This CDR3 spans 16 amino acids. Unmatched junction bases numbered 3, after V lost 0 bases and J lost 4 bases. Here the CDR3 DNA reads TGTGCCAGCAGCGTAGGACTAGCGGGGGCGGCAGATACGCAGTATTTT. This codes for CASSVGLAGAADTQYF.

The V gene is TRBV9, the J gene TRBJ2-3; 12 bases match TRBD2. The CDR3 has 16 residues. In germline, CDR1 is SGDLS, CDR2 YYNGEE. Losses at the gene ends were 0 bases for V and 4 bases for J; bases not matched to a gene: 3. The CDR3 spells CASSVGTSGMADTQYF. For the CDR3, the DNA is TGTGCCAGCAGCGTAGGGACTAGCGGGATGGCAGATACGCAGTATTTT.

This clonotype was observed at least ten times. The chain joins TRBV20-1 to TRBJ1-1; D gene ambiguous. The CDR3 contains 13 residues. V was shortened by 6 bases and J by 0 bases, with 11 bases between the two germline ends. CDR1 is DFQATT and CDR2 is SNEGSKA in the germline V gene (reference sequence). The CDR3, as DNA: TGCAGTGCCGACGGGAGATTGAACACTGAAGCTTTCTTT. Its translation is CSADGRLNTEAFF.

This clonotype occurred many times. The chain combines TRBV2 with TRBJ1-4, with 8 bases fitting TRBD1. The CDR3 is 14 amino acids. Germline loops: CDR1 SNHLY, CDR2 FYNNEI. J gave up 8 bases and V 8 bases, and 10 bases lay outside the gene matches. CDR3 nucleotides: TGTGCCAGCGTACGACAGGGGTTAAGAGAAAAACTGTTTTTT. This codes for CASVRQGLREKLFF.